This TCR beta chain derives from a study of T-cell memory formation after mild COVID-19. V lost 2 bases, J lost 6 bases, and 15 bases lay in between. The CDR3 length is 15 residues. Germline-derived CDR1 and CDR2 are LGHNA and YNFKEQ. TCRdb independently ran MiXCR on the 5' RACE reads; one entry per CDR3 protein. The table lists hundreds of thousands of distinct CDR3 sequences, 20% to 25% of them singletons, with roughly 8.7% in the top ten. The receptor's source is an adult woman who had mild COVID-19 (a few samples of this study predate the infection). Cell type and time point are not known. The material sequenced was PBMCs or a T cell subset sorted from them (not recorded which). The chain has TRBV4-2 and TRBJ2-3; possibly TRBD1 or TRBD2 for D (5 bases each). The CDR3 region has the DNA TGTGCCAGCAGCCAATTGACGGGGCGCGAGGATACGCAGTATTTT. Translating gives CASSQLTGREDTQYF.